Listed below are T cell receptor beta chains from one sample, sequenced in a study of T-cell reconstitution after alpha-beta-depleted transplantation in children. TCRdb recomputed calls from the PCR reads with MiXCR, one row per CDR3 protein. The data show approximately 400,000 distinct CDR3 sequences, with 11% seen just once and 4.5% to 7% held by the top ten. Material: PBMCs from the stem cell graft donor, obtained from the stem cell graft. These receptors were collected from a human donor who donated a stem cell graft to a child with acute myeloid leukemia. Both conserved end residues are part of each CDR3. A D gene is named only where the DNA matches it firmly. Some rows have no size entry. The others give once, few or many, or a class for an expanded clone.

V,J,size,D,CDR3,DNA
TRBV24-1,TRBJ2-1,many,-,CATSDRSTGNEQFF,TGTGCCACCAGTGACCGTAGTACGGGCAATGAGCAGTTCTTC
TRBV5-1,TRBJ1-1,few,-,CASSLAGGMNTEAFF,TGCGCCAGCAGCTTGGCGGGGGGGATGAACACTGAAGCTTTCTTT
TRBV20-1,TRBJ2-3,few,-,CSASRQNTDTQYF,TGCAGTGCTAGTCGCCAGAACACAGATACGCAGTATTTT
TRBV7-2,TRBJ1-1,many,TRBD1,CASSLNGQGYTEAFF,TGTGCCAGCAGCTTAAACGGACAGGGGTACACTGAAGCTTTCTTT
TRBV12-3/TRBV12-4,TRBJ2-1,-,TRBD1,CASSPWGTGPGKAEQFF,TGTGCCAGCAGTCCCTGGGGGACAGGGCCGGGCAAGGCTGAGCAGTTCTTC
TRBV12-3/TRBV12-4,TRBJ1-1,-,-,CASSRGRGPTEAFF,TGTGCCAGCAGCCGGGGAAGAGGTCCCACTGAAGCTTTCTTT
TRBV7-3,TRBJ2-7,few,-,CASSLIGQGGYEQYF,TGTGCCAGCAGCTTAATCGGACAGGGAGGGTACGAGCAGTACTTC
TRBV7-2,TRBJ2-3,many,-,CASSFVQLAGANAQYF,TGTGCCAGCAGCTTTGTACAACTAGCCGGGGCGAACGCGCAGTATTTT
TRBV12-3/TRBV12-4,TRBJ1-5,few,TRBD1,CASRPRDSENQPQHF,TGTGCCAGCAGACCCCGGGACAGCGAAAATCAGCCCCAGCATTTT
TRBV5-1,TRBJ2-2,many,-,CASSLKGTGELFF,TGCGCCAGCAGCTTGAAGGGAACCGGGGAGCTGTTTTTT
TRBV20-1,TRBJ2-1,-,TRBD2,CSALATSRYNEQFF,TGCAGTGCCCTGGCGACTAGCAGATACAATGAGCAGTTCTTC
TRBV30,TRBJ2-3,few,-,CAWSGGILTGSQYF,TGTGCCTGGAGTGGTGGGATACTTACAGGATCGCAGTATTTT
TRBV6-2/TRBV6-3,TRBJ1-2,many,TRBD1,CASSQGQYGYTF,TGTGCCAGCAGCCAGGGACAGTATGGCTACACCTTC
TRBV20-1,TRBJ1-1,-,-,CSASLTVAGEAFF,TGCAGTGCTAGCCTAACCGTGGCAGGTGAAGCTTTCTTT
TRBV5-1,TRBJ2-7,-,-,CASSLEWDEQYF,TGCGCCAGCAGCTTGGAGTGGGACGAGCAGTACTTC
TRBV29-1,TRBJ2-7,many,-,CSVTRDIGNYEQYF,TGCAGCGTGACCCGGGACATAGGAAATTACGAGCAGTACTTC
TRBV5-1,TRBJ2-4,many,-,CASSPGSGGPVNIQYF,TGCGCCAGCAGCCCAGGAAGTGGGGGGCCGGTGAACATTCAGTACTTC
TRBV20-1,TRBJ2-5,-,-,CSATGTETQYF,TGCAGTGCTACAGGGACGGAGACCCAGTACTTC
TRBV20-1,TRBJ2-5,-,-,CSAGTDNQETQYF,TGCAGTGCTGGGACGGACAACCAAGAGACCCAGTACTTC
TRBV7-2,TRBJ2-3,few,TRBD2,CASSPLTSGGSTQYF,TGTGCCAGCAGCCCCTTGACTAGCGGGGGGTCCACGCAGTATTTT
TRBV10-3,TRBJ1-1,few,-,CAISPGVVEAFF,TGTGCCATCAGCCCAGGGGTGGTTGAGGCTTTCTTT
TRBV7-2,TRBJ2-5,few,TRBD1,CASSLAKDRASGF,TGTGCCAGCAGCTTAGCAAAGGACAGGGCCTCTGGCTTC
TRBV12-3/TRBV12-4,TRBJ2-2,many,-,CASRGRGELFF,TGTGCCAGCAGGGGGCGCGGCGAGCTGTTTTTT
TRBV9,TRBJ2-1,few,-,CASSVGWGRGHNEQFF,TGTGCCAGCAGCGTAGGGTGGGGGCGAGGCCACAATGAGCAGTTCTTC
TRBV20-1,TRBJ2-7,many,TRBD1,CSAPRTGSSYEQYF,TGCAGTGCCCCGAGGACAGGTTCTTCCTACGAGCAGTACTTC
TRBV29-1,TRBJ1-2,many,TRBD1,CSVEGQGANYGYTF,TGCAGCGTTGAAGGACAGGGGGCTAACTATGGCTACACCTTC
TRBV2,TRBJ1-6,many,TRBD1,CASSWTGGNSPLHF,TGTGCCAGCAGTTGGACAGGGGGCAATTCACCCCTCCACTTT
TRBV19,TRBJ2-5,-,-,CASSIDKGTKTQYF,TGTGCCAGTAGTATAGATAAGGGGACGAAGACCCAGTACTTC
TRBV18,TRBJ2-5,-,-,CASSPPKETQYF,TGTGCCAGCTCACCACCGAAAGAGACCCAGTACTTC
TRBV12-3/TRBV12-4,TRBJ2-2,many,TRBD2,CASSRLAGGNTGELFF,TGTGCCAGCAGTCGGCTAGCGGGAGGGAACACCGGGGAGCTGTTTTTT
TRBV29-1,TRBJ2-1,-,TRBD2,CSVEDPAGGPSHDEQFF,TGCAGCGTTGAAGACCCAGCGGGAGGGCCGTCTCACGATGAGCAGTTCTTC
TRBV7-2,TRBJ1-3,few,-,CASSLTGYSGNTIYF,TGTGCCAGCAGCCTTACAGGTTACTCTGGAAACACCATATATTTT
TRBV12-3/TRBV12-4,TRBJ2-3,few,TRBD1,CASSLQGALGDTQYF,TGTGCCAGCAGTTTACAGGGGGCGCTTGGGGATACGCAGTATTTT
TRBV20-1,TRBJ1-5,many,-,CSARFTVNSNQPQHF,TGCAGTGCTAGGTTTACAGTAAATAGCAATCAGCCCCAGCATTTT
TRBV5-5,TRBJ2-1,-,-,CASSSSLGNQFF,TGTGCCAGCAGCTCTTCGTTGGGGAATCAGTTCTTC
TRBV21-1,TRBJ1-3,many,-,CASSNPYSGNTIYF,TGTGCCAGCAGCAACCCCTACTCTGGAAACACCATATATTTT
TRBV7-2,TRBJ2-3,-,-,CASSLARGVDTQYF,TGTGCCAGCAGCTTAGCGAGAGGGGTAGATACGCAGTATTTT
TRBV5-1,TRBJ2-5,few,-,CASSLGRELYQETQYF,TGCGCCAGCAGCTTGGGCAGGGAATTGTACCAAGAGACCCAGTACTTC
TRBV20-1,TRBJ2-3,many,TRBD2,CSARGTSGTPSTDTQYF,TGCAGTGCTAGGGGGACTAGCGGAACACCTTCCACAGATACGCAGTATTTT
TRBV7-8,TRBJ2-7,many,-,CASSLVPGSYEQYF,TGTGCCAGCAGCTTAGTCCCAGGCTCCTACGAGCAGTACTTC
TRBV4-3,TRBJ1-2,few,TRBD1,CASSQGLGQANYGYTF,TGCGCCAGCAGCCAAGGTTTGGGACAGGCTAACTATGGCTACACCTTC
TRBV15,TRBJ2-7,-,-,CATSRDTGLPYEQYF,TGTGCCACCAGCAGAGATACAGGCCTCCCCTACGAGCAGTACTTC
TRBV20-1,TRBJ2-7,-,-,CSATGQPWGTYEQYF,TGCAGTGCAACTGGACAGCCGTGGGGCACCTACGAGCAGTACTTC
TRBV20-1,TRBJ1-6,many,TRBD1,CSARTGTGGNSPLHF,TGCAGTGCTAGGACCGGGACAGGGGGTAATTCACCCCTCCACTTT
TRBV6-1,TRBJ2-1,-,-,CASSRDVGSYNEQFF,TGTGCCAGCAGCCGCGACGTAGGGTCCTACAATGAGCAGTTCTTC
TRBV20-1,TRBJ1-1,-,-,CSAERGAGNTEAFF,TGCAGTGCCGAGCGGGGGGCTGGTAACACTGAAGCTTTCTTT
TRBV11-1,TRBJ2-2,-,TRBD2,CASSPRPGSGGLNTGELFF,TGTGCCAGCAGCCCCCGCCCGGGTAGCGGGGGTCTGAACACCGGGGAGCTGTTTTTT
TRBV19,TRBJ2-2,-,-,CASRKDREGTGELFF,TGTGCCAGTAGAAAGGACAGGGAGGGCACCGGGGAGCTGTTTTTT
TRBV25-1,TRBJ2-1,many,-,CASSESDPGPLLNEQFF,TGTGCCAGCAGTGAATCGGACCCGGGACCTCTTCTGAATGAGCAGTTCTTC
TRBV20-1,TRBJ2-1,-,TRBD1,CSAPGQGQNEQFF,TGCAGTGCGCCGGGACAGGGTCAAAATGAGCAGTTCTTC
TRBV6-5,TRBJ1-2,few,-,CASSSPGQSPDGYTF,TGTGCCAGCAGTTCCCCGGGACAAAGTCCCGATGGCTACACCTTC